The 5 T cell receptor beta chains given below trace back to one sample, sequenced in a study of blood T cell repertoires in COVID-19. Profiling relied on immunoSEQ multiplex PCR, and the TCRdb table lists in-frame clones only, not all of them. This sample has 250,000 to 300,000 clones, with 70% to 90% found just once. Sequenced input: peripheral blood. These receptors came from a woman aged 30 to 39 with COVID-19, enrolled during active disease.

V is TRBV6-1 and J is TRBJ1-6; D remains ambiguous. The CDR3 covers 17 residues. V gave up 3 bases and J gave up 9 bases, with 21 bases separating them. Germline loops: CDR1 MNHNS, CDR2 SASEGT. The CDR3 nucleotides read TGTGCCAGCAGTGAGGGTATAGTATTGGCAGGAAGTTCACCCCTCCACTTT. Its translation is CASSEGIVLAGSSPLHF.

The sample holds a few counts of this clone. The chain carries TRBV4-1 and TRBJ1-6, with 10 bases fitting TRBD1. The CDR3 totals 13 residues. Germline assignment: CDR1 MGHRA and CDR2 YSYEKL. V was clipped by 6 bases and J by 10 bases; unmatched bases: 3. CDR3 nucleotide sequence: TGCGCCAGCAGGGGGACAGGGGACTCACCCCTCCACTTT. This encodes CASRGTGDSPLHF.

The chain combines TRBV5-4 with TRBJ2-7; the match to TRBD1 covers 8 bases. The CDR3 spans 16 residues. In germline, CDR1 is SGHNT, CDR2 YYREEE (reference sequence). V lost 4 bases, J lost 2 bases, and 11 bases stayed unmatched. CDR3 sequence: CASSVGDGTGPYEQYF. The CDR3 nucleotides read TGTGCCAGCAGCGTGGGCGACGGGACAGGCCCCTACGAGCAGTACTTC.

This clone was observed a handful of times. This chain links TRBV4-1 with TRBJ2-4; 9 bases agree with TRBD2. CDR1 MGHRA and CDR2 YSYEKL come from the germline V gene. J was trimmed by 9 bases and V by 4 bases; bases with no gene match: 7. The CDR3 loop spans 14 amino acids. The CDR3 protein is CASSLGLAPSIQYF. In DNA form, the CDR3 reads TGCGCCAGCAGCCTGGGACTAGCCCCAAGCATTCAGTACTTC.

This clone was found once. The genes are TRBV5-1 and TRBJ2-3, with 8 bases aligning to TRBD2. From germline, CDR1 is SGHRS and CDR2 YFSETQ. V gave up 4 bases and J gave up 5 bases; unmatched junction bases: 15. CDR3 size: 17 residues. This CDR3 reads CASSPPSSGGAEDTQYF. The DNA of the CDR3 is TGCGCCAGCAGCCCTCCCTCCTCCGGGGGGGCGGAAGATACGCAGTATTTT.